This T cell receptor beta chain was profiled in a study of cytomegalovirus exposure and HLA in healthy donors. The wider study: Unique TCRs numbering about 85 million, obtained from HLA-typed donors, made up an early data release. Whole-study results and caveats: V- and J-gene trimming in TCR beta was tied to a missense DCLRE1C variant by an analysis performed later. Reportedly, cytomegalovirus status was diagnosed with high sensitivity and specificity.

With regard to this clone: Its antigen remains unidentified.

Germline values: CDR1 SEHNR, CDR2 FQNEAQ (reference sequence). This CDR3 contains 14 residues. The V and J ends lost 2 bases and 4 bases respectively, with 11 bases between them. The PCR made use of 60 Vbeta and 13 Jbeta primers. The repertoire was sequenced with immunoSEQ multiplex PCR; TCRdb's copy has only in-frame clones and lacks some. Of under 150,000 clones listed, roughly 80% are singletons. The TCR was taken from a middle-aged woman in good health and CMV-seropositive. The V gene is TRBV7-9, the J gene TRBJ1-1; D is unresolved. Sequences were obtained from PBMCs. Here the CDR3 reads CASSLPRERTEAFF. The CDR3 DNA reads as TGTGCCAGCAGCTTACCCCGGGAGCGCACTGAAGCTTTCTTT.